Described below is a single TCR beta chain sequence and its context. This entry belongs to a study of blood T cell repertoires in COVID-19. Authors' analysis steps: Using reference gene primer amplification, nucleated cell counts were estimated. Sequencing was performed with immunoSEQ multiplex PCR; in TCRdb, only in-frame clones are kept and a portion is missing. That table furnishes V, J and clone size, whereas the DNA furnished D and trimming. The sample shows hundreds of thousands of clones, more than 80% of them seen only once. Trimming at V came to 7 bases and at J to 5 bases, leaving 13 bases not matched to a gene. The CDR3 sequence is 16 residues long. Germline CDR1 reads MNHEY; CDR2 reads SVGEGT.

Sequencing used peripheral blood. This TCR was recovered from a woman in her thirties with COVID-19, enrolled during active disease. The chain links TRBV6-2 or TRBV6-3 to TRBJ2-4; 8 nucleotides align to TRBD2. CDR3 sequence: CASTPLRAGGQNIQYF. The CDR3 nucleotides read TGTGCCAGCACCCCTCTTCGGGCGGGGGGTCAAAACATTCAGTACTTC.